The rows below give T cell receptor beta chains drawn from one sample of a study of blood T cell repertoires in COVID-19. Sequencing used immunoSEQ multiplex PCR; TCRdb keeps in-frame clones, though not all of them. Here the sample spans about 280,000 clones, around nine tenths being singletons. The specimen sequenced was peripheral blood. These receptors came from a man aged 50-59 years with acute or convalescent COVID-19. CDR3s include the opening cysteine and the closing phenylalanine or tryptophan.

v_call: TRBV21-1
j_call: TRBJ2-1
cdr3_length: 14
cdr3_aa: CASSGRGEQNEQFF

v_call: TRBV7-3
j_call: TRBJ1-1
cdr3_length: 13
cdr3_aa: CASSTTRNTEAFF

v_call: TRBV6-5
j_call: TRBJ2-1
cdr3_length: 15
cdr3_aa: CASSYPGTAYNEQFF

v_call: TRBV4-1
j_call: TRBJ1-1
cdr3_length: 16
cdr3_aa: CASSQDEETRNTEAFF

v_call: TRBV7-3
j_call: TRBJ2-4
cdr3_length: 15
cdr3_aa: CASSLIGTGQYIQYF

v_call: TRBV15
j_call: TRBJ1-2
cdr3_length: 15
cdr3_aa: CATSRSPTDNYGYTF

v_call: TRBV2
j_call: TRBJ2-4
cdr3_length: 12
cdr3_aa: CASSKDNPQQYF

v_call: TRBV30
j_call: TRBJ2-2
cdr3_length: 15
cdr3_aa: CAWSWGDVSTGELFF

v_call: TRBV5-1
j_call: TRBJ1-3
cdr3_length: 15
cdr3_aa: CASSSLGDIGNTIYF

v_call: TRBV9
j_call: TRBJ1-2
cdr3_length: 15
cdr3_aa: CASSVGYRVNYGYTF

v_call: TRBV5-1
j_call: TRBJ1-1
cdr3_length: 16
cdr3_aa: CASSFRFRGPGTEAFF